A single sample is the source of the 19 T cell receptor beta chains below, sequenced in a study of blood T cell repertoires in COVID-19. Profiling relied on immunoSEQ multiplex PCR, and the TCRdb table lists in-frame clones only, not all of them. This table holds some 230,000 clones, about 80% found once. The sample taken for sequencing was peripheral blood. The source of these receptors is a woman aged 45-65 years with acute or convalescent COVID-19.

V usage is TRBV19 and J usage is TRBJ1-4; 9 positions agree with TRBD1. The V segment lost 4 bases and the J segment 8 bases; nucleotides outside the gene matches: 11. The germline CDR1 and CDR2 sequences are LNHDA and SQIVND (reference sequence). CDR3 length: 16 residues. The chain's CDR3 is CASSSPTGGLREKLFF. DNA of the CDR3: TGTGCCAGTAGTAGCCCTACAGGGGGCCTCCGGGAAAAACTGTTTTTT.

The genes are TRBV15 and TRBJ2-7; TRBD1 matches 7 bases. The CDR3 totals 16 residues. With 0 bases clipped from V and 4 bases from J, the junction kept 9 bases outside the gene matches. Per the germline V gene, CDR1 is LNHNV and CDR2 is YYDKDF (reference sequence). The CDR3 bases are TGTGCCACCAGCAGAGATCTGGCGGCACAGGGGTACGAGCAGTACTTC. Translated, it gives CATSRDLAAQGYEQYF. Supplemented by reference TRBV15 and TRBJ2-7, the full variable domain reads DAMVIQNPRYQVTQFGKPVTLSCSQTLNHNVMYWYQQKSSQAPKLLFHYYDKDFNNEADTPDNFQSRRPNTSFCFLDIRSPGLGDTAMYLCATSRDLAAQGYEQYFGPGTRLTVT.

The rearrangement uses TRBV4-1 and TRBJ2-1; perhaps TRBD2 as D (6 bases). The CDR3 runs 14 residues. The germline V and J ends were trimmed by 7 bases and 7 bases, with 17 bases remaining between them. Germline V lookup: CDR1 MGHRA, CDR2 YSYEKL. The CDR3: CASKTGGFKNEQFF. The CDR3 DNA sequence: TGCGCCAGCAAAACTGGGGGGTTTAAGAATGAGCAGTTCTTC.

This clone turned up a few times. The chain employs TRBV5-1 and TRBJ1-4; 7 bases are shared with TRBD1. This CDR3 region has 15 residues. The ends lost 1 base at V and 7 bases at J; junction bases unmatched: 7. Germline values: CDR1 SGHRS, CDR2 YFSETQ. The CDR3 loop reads CASSLRQGDGEKLFF. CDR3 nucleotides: TGCGCCAGCAGCTTGCGGCAGGGGGACGGTGAAAAACTGTTTTTT.

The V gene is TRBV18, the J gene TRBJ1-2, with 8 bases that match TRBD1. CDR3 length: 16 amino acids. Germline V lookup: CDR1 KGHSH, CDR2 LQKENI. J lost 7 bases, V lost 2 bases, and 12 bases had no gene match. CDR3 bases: TGTGCCAGCTCACCAACCCCAGGACAGGGTTTTGCTGGCTACACCTTC. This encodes CASSPTPGQGFAGYTF.

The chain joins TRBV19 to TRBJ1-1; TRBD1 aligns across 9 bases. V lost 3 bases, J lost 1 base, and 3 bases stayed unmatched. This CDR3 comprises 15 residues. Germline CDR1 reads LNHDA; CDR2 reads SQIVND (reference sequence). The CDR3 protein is CASSMGTGRNTEAFF. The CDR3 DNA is TGTGCCAGTAGTATGGGGACAGGGCGGAACACTGAAGCTTTCTTT. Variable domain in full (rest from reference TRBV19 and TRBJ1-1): DGGITQSPKYLFRKEGQNVTLSCEQNLNHDAMYWYRQDPGQGLRLIYYSQIVNDFQKGDIAEGYSVSREKKESFPLTVTSAQKNPTAFYLCASSMGTGRNTEAFFGQGTRLTVV.

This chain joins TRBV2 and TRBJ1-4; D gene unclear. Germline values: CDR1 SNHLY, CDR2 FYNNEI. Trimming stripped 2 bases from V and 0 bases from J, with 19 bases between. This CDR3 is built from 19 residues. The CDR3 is CASSEYAVTYYATNEKLFF. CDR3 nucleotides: TGTGCCAGCAGTGAATATGCTGTGACTTATTATGCAACTAATGAAAAACTGTTTTTT.

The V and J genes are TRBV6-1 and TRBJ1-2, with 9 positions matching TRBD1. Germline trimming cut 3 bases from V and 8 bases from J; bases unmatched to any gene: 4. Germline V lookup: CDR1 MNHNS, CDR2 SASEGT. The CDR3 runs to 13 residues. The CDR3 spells CASSDRDRVGYTF. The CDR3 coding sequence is TGTGCCAGCAGTGATAGGGACAGGGTGGGCTACACCTTC.

Here the CDR3 reads CARIRGSPSTDTQYF. Here the CDR3 DNA reads TGTGCCAGAATCCGTGGGAGCCCTAGCACAGATACGCAGTATTTT. The chain links TRBV27 to TRBJ2-3, with D tentatively TRBD2 (5 bases). Germline V CDR1 and CDR2: MNHEY, SMNVEV (reference sequence). V dropped 9 bases and J dropped 0 bases, with 16 bases sitting between them. This CDR3 comprises 15 residues.

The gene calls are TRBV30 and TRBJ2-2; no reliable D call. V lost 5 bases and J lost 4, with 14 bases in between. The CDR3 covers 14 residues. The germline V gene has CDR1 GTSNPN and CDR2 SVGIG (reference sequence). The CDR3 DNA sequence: TGTGCCTGGTACACCCAGGCCAGCACCGGGGAGCTGTTTTTT. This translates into CAWYTQASTGELFF.

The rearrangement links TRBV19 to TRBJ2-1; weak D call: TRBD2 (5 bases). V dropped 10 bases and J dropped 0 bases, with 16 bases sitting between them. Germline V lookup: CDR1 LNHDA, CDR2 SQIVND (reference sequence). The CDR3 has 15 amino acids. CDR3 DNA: TGTGCCACCAAAGTAAGGGCGGGCTCCTACAATGAGCAGTTCTTC. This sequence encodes CATKVRAGSYNEQFF. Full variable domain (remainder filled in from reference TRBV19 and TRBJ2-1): DGGITQSPKYLFRKEGQNVTLSCEQNLNHDAMYWYRQDPGQGLRLIYYSQIVNDFQKGDIAEGYSVSREKKESFPLTVTSAQKNPTAFYLCATKVRAGSYNEQFFGPGTRLTVL.

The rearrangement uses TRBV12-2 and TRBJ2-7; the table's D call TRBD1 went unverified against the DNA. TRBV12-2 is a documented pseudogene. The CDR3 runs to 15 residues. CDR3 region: CASRHRTGSSYEQYF. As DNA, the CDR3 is TGTGCAAGTCGCCACAGGACAGGGAGCTCCTACGAGCAGTACTTC.

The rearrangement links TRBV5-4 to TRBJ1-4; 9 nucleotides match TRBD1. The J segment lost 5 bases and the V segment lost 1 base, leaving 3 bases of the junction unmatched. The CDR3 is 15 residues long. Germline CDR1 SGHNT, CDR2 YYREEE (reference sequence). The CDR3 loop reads CASSLWGQGNEKLFF. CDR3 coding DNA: TGTGCCAGCAGCTTGTGGGGACAGGGCAATGAAAAACTGTTTTTT.

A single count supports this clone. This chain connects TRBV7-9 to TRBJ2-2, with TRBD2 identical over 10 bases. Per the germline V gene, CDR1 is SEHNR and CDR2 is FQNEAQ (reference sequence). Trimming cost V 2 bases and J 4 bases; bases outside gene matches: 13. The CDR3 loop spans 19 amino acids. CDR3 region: CASSLKIGTSARGTGELFF. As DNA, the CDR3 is TGTGCCAGCAGCTTAAAAATCGGGACTAGCGCCCGAGGCACCGGGGAGCTGTTTTTT.

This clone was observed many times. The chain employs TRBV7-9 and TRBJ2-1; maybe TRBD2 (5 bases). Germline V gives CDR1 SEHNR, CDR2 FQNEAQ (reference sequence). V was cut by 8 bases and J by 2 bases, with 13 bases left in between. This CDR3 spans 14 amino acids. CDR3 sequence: CASQRDGTYNEQFF. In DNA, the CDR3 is TGTGCCAGCCAACGAGACGGGACCTACAATGAGCAGTTCTTC.

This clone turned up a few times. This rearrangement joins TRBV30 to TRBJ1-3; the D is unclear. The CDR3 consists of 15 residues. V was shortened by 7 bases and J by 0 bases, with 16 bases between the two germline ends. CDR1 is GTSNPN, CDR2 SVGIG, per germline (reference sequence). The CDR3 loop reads CAYRRSQNSGNTIYF. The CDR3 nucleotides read TGTGCCTACCGGCGGAGCCAAAACTCTGGAAACACCATATATTTT.

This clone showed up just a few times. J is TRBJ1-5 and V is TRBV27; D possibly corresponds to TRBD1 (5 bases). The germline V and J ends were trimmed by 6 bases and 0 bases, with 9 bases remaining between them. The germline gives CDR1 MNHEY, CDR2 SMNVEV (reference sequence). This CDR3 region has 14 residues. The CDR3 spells CASSPGASNQPQHF. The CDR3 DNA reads TGTGCCAGCAGCCCTGGGGCTAGCAATCAGCCCCAGCATTTT.

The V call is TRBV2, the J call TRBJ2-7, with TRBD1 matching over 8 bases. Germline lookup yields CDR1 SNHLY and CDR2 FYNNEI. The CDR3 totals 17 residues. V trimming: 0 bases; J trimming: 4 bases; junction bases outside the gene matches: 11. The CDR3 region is CASSEALPGTGTYEQYF. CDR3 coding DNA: TGTGCCAGCAGTGAAGCGCTTCCGGGGACAGGAACTTACGAGCAGTACTTC. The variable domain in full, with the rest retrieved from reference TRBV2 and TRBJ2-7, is EPEVTQTPSHQVTQMGQEVILRCVPISNHLYFYWYRQILGQKVEFLVSFYNNEISEKSEIFDDQFSVERPDGSNFTLKIRSTKLEDSAMYFCASSEALPGTGTYEQYFGPGTRLTVT.

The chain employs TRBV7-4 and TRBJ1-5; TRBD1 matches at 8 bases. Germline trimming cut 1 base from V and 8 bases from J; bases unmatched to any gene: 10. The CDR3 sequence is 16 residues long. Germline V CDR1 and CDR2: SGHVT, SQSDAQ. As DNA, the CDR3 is TGTGCCAGCAGCTTAGGGGACAGGCGGGGAAGGAAGCCCCAGCATTTT. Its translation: CASSLGDRRGRKPQHF.